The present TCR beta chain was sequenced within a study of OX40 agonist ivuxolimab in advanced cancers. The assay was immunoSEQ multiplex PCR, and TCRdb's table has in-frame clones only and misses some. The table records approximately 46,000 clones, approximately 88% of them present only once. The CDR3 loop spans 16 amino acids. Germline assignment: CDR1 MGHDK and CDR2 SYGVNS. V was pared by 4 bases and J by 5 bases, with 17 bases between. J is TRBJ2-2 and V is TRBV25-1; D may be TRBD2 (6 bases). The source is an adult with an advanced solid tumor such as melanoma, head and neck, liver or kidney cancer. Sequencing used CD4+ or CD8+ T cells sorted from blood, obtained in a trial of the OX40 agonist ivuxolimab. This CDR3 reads CASSAMGLSGTGELFF. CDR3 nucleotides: TGTGCCAGCAGTGCTATGGGACTGTCGGGAACCGGGGAGCTGTTTTTT. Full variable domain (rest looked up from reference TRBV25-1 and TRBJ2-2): EADIYQTPRYLVIGTGKKITLECSQTMGHDKMYWYQQDPGMELHLIHYSYGVNSTEKGDLSSESTVSRIRTEHFPLTLESARPSHTSQYLCASSAMGLSGTGELFFGEGSRLTVL.